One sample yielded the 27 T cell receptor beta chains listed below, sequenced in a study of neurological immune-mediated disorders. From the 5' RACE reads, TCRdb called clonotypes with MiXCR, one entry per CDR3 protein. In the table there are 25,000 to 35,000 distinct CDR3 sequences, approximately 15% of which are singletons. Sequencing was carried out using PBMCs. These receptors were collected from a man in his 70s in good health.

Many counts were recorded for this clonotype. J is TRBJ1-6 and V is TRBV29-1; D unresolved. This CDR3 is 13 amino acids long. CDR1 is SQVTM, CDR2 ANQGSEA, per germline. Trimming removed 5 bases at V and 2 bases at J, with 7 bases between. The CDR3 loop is CSVLPTYNSPLHF. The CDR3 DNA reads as TGCAGCGTTCTCCCAACCTATAATTCACCCCTCCACTTT. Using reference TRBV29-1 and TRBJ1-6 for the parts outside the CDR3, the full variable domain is SAVISQKPSRDICQRGTSLTIQCQVDSQVTMMFWYRQQPGQSLTLIATANQGSEATYESGFVIDKFPISRPNLTFSTLTVSNMSPEDSSIYLCSVLPTYNSPLHFGNGTRLTVT.

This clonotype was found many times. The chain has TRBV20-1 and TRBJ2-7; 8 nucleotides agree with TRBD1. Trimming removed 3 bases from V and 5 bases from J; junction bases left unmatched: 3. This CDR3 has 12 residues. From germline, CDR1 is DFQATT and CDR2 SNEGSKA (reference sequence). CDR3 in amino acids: CSASPTGDEQYF. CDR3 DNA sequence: TGCAGTGCTAGCCCGACAGGGGACGAGCAGTACTTC.

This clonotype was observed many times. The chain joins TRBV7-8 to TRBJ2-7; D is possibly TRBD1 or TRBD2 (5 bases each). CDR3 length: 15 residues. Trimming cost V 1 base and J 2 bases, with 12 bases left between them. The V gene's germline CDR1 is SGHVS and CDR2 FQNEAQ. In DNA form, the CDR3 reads TGTGCCAGCAGCTTAGTTCCGGGACGGGCCTACGAGCAGTACTTC. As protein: CASSLVPGRAYEQYF.

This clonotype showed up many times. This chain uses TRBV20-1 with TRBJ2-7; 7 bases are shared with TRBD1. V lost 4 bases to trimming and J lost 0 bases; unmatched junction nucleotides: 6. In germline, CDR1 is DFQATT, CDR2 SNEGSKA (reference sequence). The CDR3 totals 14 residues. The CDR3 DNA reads TGCAGTGCTAAAGGACAGGCTAGCTCCTACGAGCAGTACTTC. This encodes CSAKGQASSYEQYF.

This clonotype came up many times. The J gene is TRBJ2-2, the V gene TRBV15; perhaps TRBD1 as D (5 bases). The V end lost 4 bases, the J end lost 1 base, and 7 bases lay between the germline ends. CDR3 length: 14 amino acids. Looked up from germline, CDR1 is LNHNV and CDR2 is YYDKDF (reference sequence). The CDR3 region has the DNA TGTGCCACCAGCACTGGACAGAACACCGGGGAGCTGTTTTTT. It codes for CATSTGQNTGELFF. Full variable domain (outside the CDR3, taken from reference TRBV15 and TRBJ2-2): DAMVIQNPRYQVTQFGKPVTLSCSQTLNHNVMYWYQQKSSQAPKLLFHYYDKDFNNEADTPDNFQSRRPNTSFCFLDIRSPGLGDTAMYLCATSTGQNTGELFFGEGSRLTVL.

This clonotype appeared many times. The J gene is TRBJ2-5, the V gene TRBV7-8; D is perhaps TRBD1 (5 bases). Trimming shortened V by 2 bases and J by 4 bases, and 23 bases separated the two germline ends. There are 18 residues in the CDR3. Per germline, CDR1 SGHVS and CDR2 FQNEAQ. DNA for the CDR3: TGTGCCAGCAGCTTAAGGAGCCTCCCCTCAGGGTTTGGAGAGACCCAGTACTTC. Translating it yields CASSLRSLPSGFGETQYF.

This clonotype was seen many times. DNA for the CDR3: TGTGCCAGCAGCTTAACTCGGGGGGAGCTGTTTTTT. It translates to CASSLTRGELFF. The J gene is TRBJ2-2, the V gene TRBV7-3; D remains ambiguous. Trimming left V 0 bases short and J 8 bases short, with 4 bases between. CDR1 and CDR2 (germline): SGHTA, FQGTGA. The CDR3 totals 12 residues.

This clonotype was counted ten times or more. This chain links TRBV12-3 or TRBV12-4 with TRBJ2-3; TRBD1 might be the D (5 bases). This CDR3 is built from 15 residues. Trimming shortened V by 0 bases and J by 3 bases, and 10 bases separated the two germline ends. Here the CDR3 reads CASSLARDYTDTQYF. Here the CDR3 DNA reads TGTGCCAGCAGTTTAGCCAGGGATTATACAGATACGCAGTATTTT.

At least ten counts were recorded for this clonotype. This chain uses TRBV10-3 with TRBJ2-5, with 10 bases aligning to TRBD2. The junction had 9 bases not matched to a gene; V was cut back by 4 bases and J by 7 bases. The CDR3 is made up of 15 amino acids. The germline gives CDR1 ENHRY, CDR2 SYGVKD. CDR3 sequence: CAISAASGGVVTQYF. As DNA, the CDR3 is TGTGCCATCAGTGCGGCTAGCGGGGGAGTTGTGACCCAGTACTTC.

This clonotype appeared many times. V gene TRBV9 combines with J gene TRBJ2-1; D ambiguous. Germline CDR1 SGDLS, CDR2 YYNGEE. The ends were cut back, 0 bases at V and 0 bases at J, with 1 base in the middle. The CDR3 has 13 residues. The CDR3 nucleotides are TGTGCCAGCAGCGTAGGCTCCTACAATGAGCAGTTCTTC. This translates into CASSVGSYNEQFF. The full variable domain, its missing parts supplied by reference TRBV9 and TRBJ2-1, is DSGVTQTPKHLITATGQRVTLRCSPRSGDLSVYWYQQSLDQGLQFLIQYYNGEERAKGNILERFSAQQFPDLHSELNLSSLELGDSALYFCASSVGSYNEQFFGPGTRLTVL.

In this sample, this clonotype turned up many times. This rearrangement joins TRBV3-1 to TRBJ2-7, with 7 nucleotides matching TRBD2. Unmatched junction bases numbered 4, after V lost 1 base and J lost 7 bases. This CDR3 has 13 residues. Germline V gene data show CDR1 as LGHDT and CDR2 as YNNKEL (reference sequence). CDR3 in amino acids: CASSQAREGEQYF. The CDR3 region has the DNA TGTGCCAGCAGCCAAGCCAGGGAGGGGGAGCAGTACTTC.

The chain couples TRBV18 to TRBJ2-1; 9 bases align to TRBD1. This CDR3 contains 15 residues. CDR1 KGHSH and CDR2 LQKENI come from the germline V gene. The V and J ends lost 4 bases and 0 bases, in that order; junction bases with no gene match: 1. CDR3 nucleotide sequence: TGTGCCAGCTCACGGGACAGGGCCTCCTACAATGAGCAGTTCTTC. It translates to CASSRDRASYNEQFF.

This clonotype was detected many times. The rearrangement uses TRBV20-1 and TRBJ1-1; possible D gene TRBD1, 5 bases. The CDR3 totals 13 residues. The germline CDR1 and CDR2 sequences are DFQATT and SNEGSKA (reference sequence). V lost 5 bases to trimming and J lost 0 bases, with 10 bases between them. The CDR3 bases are TGCAGTGCTTTCCAGGGCATGAACACTGAAGCTTTCTTT. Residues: CSAFQGMNTEAFF.

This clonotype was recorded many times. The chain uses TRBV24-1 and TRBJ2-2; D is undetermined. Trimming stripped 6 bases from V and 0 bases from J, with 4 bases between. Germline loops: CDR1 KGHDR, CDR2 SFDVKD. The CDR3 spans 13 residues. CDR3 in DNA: TGTGCCACCAGTCCGGCGAACACCGGGGAGCTGTTTTTT. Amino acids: CATSPANTGELFF.

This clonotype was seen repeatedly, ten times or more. CDR3 amino acids: CATSDFASSYNEQFF. Here the CDR3 DNA reads TGTGCCACCAGTGATTTTGCTAGCAGCTACAATGAGCAGTTCTTC. This rearrangement joins TRBV24-1 to TRBJ2-1; D might be TRBD2 (5 bases). Trimming left V 1 base short and J 3 bases short, with 9 bases between. The CDR3 has 15 residues. Germline CDR1 KGHDR, CDR2 SFDVKD.

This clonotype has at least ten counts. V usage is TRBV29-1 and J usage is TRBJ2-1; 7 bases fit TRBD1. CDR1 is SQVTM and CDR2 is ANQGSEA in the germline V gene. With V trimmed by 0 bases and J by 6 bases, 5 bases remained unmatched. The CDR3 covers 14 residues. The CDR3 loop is CSVEDRDRVNEQFF. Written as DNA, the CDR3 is TGCAGCGTTGAAGATAGAGACAGGGTCAATGAGCAGTTCTTC.

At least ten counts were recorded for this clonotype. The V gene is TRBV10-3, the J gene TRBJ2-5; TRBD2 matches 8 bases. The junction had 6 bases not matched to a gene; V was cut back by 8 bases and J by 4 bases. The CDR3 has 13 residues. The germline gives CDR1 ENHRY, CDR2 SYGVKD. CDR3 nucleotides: TGTGCCATCGCCCGGGGGGGCCGAGAGACCCAGTACTTC. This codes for CAIARGGRETQYF.

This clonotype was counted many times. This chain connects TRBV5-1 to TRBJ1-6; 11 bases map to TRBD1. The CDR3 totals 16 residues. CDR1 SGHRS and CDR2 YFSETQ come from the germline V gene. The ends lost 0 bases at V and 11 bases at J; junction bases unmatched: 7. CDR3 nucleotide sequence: TGCGCCAGCAGCTTGGATCATGGGACAGGGGGGACACCCCTCCACTTT. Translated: CASSLDHGTGGTPLHF.

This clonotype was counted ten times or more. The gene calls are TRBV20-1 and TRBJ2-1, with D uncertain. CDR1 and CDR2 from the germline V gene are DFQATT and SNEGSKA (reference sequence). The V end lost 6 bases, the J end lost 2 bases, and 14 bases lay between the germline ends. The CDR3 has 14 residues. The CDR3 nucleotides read TGCAGTGCCCACTACGATGAGCCCTACAATGAGCAGTTCTTC. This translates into CSAHYDEPYNEQFF.

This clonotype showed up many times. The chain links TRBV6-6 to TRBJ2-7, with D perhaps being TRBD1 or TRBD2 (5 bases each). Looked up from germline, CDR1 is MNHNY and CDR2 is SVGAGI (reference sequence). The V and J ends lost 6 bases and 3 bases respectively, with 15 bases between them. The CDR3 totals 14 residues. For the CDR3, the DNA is TGTGCCAGCAGCCTCTTTGAGGGGAGCTACGAGCAGTACTTC. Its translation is CASSLFEGSYEQYF.

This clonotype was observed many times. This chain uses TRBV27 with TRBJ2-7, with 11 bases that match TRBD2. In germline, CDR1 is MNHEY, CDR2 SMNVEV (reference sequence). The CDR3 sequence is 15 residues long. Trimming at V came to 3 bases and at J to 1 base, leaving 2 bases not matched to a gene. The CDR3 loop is CASSLTSGASYEQYF. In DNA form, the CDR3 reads TGTGCCAGCAGTTTGACTAGCGGGGCTTCCTACGAGCAGTACTTC.

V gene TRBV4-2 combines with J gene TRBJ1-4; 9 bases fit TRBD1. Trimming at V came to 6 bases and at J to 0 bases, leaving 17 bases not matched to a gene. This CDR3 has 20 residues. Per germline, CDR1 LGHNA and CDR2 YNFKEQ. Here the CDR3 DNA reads TGTGCCAGCAGACAGGGGGCCTATTCCCGGTACAGTACAACTAATGAAAAACTGTTTTTT. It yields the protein CASRQGAYSRYSTTNEKLFF.

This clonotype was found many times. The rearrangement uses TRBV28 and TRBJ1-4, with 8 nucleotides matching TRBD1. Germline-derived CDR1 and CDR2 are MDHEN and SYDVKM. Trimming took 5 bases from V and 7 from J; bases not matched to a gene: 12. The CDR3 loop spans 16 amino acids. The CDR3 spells CASSAGGGGLSEKLFF. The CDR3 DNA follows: TGTGCCAGCAGTGCAGGGGGCGGGGGATTAAGTGAAAAACTGTTTTTT. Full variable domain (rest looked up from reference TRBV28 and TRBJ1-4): DVKVTQSSRYLVKRTGEKVFLECVQDMDHENMFWYRQDPGLGLRLIYFSYDVKMKEKGDIPEGYSVSREKKERFSLILESASTNQTSMYLCASSAGGGGLSEKLFFGSGTQLSVL.

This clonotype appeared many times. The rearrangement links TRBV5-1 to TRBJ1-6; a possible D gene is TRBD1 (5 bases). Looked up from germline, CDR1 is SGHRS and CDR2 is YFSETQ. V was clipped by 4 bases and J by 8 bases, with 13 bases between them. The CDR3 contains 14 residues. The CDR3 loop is CASSMGRLDSPLHF. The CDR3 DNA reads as TGCGCCAGCAGCATGGGACGGTTGGATTCACCCCTCCACTTT.

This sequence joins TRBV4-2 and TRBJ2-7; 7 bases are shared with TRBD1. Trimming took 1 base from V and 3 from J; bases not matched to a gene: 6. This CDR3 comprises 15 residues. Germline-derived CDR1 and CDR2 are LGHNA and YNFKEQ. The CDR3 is CASSQAPGTVYEQYF. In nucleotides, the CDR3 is TGTGCCAGCAGCCAAGCCCCGGGGACAGTCTACGAGCAGTACTTC.

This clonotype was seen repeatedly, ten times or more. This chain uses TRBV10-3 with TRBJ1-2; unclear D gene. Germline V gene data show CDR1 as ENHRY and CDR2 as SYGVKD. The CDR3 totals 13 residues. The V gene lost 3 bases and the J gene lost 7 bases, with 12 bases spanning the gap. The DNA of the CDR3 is TGTGCCATCAGTGATATGGGGAATCGTGGCTACACCTTC. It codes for CAISDMGNRGYTF.

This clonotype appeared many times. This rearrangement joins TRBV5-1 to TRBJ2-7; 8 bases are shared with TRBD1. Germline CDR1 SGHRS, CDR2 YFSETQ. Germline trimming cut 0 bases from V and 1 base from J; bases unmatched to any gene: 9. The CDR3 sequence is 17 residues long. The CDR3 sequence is CASSLGPRTGRSYEQYF. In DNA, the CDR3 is TGCGCCAGCAGCTTGGGACCACGGACAGGGAGGTCCTACGAGCAGTACTTC.